This T cell receptor beta chain was obtained from a study of T cell responses to AZD1222 COVID-19 vaccine. Findings of the study overall: Seropositivity was recorded at baseline in only six AZD1222 recipients. Repertoire samples came only from after the peak T cell response. In a largely white British group with more females than males, clonal diversity was possibly underestimated.

With regard to this clone: The antigen is undetermined.

The CDR3 spans 13 residues. Germline V gene data show CDR1 as SQVTM and CDR2 as ANQGSEA. J gave up 4 bases and V 7 bases, and 9 bases lay outside the gene matches. Produced via immunoSEQ multiplex PCR; TCRdb's table is partial and in-frame only. The data contain approximately 140,000 clones, about 90% of them singletons. This TCR was recovered from an adult who received the AZD1222 COVID-19 vaccine. The specimen comprised peripheral blood, sampled 28 days after the second AZD1222 dose. The chain couples TRBV29-1 to TRBJ1-2; 7 bases are a match to TRBD1. The CDR3 region has the DNA TGCAGCGCCCGCTCGGGACAGTCCTATGGCTACACCTTC. Its protein is CSARSGQSYGYTF.